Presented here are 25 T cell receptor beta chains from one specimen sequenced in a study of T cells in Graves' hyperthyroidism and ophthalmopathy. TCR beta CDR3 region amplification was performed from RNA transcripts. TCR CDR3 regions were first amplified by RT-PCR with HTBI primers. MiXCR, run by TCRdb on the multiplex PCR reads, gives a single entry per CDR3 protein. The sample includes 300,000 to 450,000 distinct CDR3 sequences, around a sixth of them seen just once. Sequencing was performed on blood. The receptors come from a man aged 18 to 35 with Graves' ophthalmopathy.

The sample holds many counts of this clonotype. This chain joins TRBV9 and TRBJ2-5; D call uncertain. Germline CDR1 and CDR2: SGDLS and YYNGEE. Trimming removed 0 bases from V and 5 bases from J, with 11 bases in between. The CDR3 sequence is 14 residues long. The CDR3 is CASSVDGVAETQYF. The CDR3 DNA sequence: TGTGCCAGCAGCGTAGATGGGGTCGCTGAGACCCAGTACTTC.

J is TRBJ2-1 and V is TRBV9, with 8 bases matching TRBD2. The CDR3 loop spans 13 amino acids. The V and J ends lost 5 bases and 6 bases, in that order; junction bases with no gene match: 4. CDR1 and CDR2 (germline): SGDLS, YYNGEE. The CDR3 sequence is CASSRSGVNEQFF. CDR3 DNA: TGTGCCAGCAGTCGTAGCGGGGTCAATGAGCAGTTCTTC.

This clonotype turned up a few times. The CDR3: CSARVIRTSNEKLFF. In DNA, the CDR3 is TGCAGTGCTAGAGTGATTAGGACTTCTAATGAAAAACTGTTTTTT. This chain links TRBV20-1 with TRBJ1-4; no clear D gene. Trimming shortened V by 1 base and J by 3 bases, and 12 bases separated the two germline ends. The CDR3 consists of 15 residues. CDR1 DFQATT and CDR2 SNEGSKA come from the germline V gene (reference sequence).

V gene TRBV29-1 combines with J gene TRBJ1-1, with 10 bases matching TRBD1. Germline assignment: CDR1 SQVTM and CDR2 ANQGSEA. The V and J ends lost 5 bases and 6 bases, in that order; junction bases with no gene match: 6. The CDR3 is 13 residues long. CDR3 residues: CSVSDRGRSEAFF. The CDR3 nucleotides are TGCAGCGTTAGCGACAGGGGGCGGTCTGAAGCTTTCTTT.

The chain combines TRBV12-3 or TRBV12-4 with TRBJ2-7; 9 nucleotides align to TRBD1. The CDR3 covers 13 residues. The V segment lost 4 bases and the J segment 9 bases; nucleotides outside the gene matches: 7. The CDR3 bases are TGTGCCAGCAGTTCGGACAGGGGCCGGCCGCAGTACTTC. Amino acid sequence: CASSSDRGRPQYF.

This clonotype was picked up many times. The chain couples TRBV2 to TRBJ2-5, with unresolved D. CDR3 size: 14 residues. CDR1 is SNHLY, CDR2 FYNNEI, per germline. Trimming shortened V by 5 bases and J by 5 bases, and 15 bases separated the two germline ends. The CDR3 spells CASSYGQAAETQYF. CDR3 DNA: TGTGCCAGCAGTTACGGCCAGGCCGCGGAGACCCAGTACTTC. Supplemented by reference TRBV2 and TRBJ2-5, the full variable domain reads EPEVTQTPSHQVTQMGQEVILRCVPISNHLYFYWYRQILGQKVEFLVSFYNNEISEKSEIFDDQFSVERPDGSNFTLKIRSTKLEDSAMYFCASSYGQAAETQYFGPGTRLLVL.

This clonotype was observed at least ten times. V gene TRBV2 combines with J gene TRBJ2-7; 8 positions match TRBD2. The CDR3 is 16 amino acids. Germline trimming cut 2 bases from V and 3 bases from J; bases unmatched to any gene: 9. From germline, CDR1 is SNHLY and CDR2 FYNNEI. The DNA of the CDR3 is TGTGCCAGCAGTGAACAAGGGACTAGTCGTTTCTACGAGCAGTACTTC. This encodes CASSEQGTSRFYEQYF.

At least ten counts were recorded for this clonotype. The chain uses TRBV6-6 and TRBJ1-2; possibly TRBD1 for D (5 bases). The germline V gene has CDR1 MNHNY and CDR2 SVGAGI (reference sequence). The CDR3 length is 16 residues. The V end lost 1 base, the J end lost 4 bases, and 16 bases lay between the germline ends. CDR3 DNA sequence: TGTGCCAGCAGTTACTTTTCGGGGACTCAAACCTATGGCTACACCTTC. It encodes CASSYFSGTQTYGYTF.

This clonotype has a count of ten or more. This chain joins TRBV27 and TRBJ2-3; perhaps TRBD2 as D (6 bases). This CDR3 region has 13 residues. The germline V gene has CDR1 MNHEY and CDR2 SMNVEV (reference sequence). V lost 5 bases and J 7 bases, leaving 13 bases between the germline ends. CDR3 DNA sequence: TGTGCCAGCAGTCGCCCACTAGCTCATACGCAGTATTTT. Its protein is CASSRPLAHTQYF.

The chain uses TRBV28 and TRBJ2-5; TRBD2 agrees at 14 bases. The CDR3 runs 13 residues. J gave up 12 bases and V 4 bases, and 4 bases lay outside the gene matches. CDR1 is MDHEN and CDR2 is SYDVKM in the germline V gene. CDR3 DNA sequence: TGTGCCAGCAGTTCGGGACTAGCGGGGGTCGAGTACTTC. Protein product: CASSSGLAGVEYF. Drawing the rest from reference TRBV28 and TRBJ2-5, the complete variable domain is DVKVTQSSRYLVKRTGEKVFLECVQDMDHENMFWYRQDPGLGLRLIYFSYDVKMKEKGDIPEGYSVSREKKERFSLILESASTNQTSMYLCASSSGLAGVEYFGPGTRLLVL.

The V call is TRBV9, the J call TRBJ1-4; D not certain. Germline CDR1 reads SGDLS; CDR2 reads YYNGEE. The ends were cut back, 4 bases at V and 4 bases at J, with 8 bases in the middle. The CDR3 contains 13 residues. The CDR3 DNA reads TGTGCCAGCAGCCTCGGGATTAATGAAAAACTGTTTTTT. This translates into CASSLGINEKLFF.

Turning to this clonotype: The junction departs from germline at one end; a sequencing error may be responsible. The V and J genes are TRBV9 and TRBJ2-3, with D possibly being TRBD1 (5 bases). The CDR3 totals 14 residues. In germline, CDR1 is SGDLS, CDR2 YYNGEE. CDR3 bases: TGTGCCAGCAGCGTAGTCGGTAGCACAGGTACGCAGTATTTT. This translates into CASSVVGSTGTQYF.

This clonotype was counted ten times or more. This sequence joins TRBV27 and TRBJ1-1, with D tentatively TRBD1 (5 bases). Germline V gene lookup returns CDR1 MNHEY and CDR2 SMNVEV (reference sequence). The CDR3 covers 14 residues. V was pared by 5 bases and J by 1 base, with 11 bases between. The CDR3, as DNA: TGTGCCAGCAGTGGACGGGACGGGAACACTGAAGCTTTCTTT. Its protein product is CASSGRDGNTEAFF.

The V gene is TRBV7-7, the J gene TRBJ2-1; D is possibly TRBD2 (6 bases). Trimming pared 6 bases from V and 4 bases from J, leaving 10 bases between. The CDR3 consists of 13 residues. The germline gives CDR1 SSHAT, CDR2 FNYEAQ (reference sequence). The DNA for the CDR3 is TGTGCCAGCAGTCAACGGGGGTACAATGAGCAGTTCTTC. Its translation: CASSQRGYNEQFF.

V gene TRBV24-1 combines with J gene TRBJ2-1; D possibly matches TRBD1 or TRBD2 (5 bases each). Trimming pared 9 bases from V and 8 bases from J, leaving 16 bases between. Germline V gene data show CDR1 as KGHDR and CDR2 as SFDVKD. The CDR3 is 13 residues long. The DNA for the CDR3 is TGTGCCACCGGACCGGGACCCCTTGATGAGCAGTTCTTC. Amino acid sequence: CATGPGPLDEQFF.

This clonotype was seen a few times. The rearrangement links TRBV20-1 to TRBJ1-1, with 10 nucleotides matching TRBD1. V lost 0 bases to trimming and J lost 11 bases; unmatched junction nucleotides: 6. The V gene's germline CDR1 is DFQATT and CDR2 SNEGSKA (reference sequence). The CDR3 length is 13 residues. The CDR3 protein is CSARETGGRNAFF. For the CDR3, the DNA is TGCAGTGCTAGAGAGACAGGGGGCCGGAATGCTTTCTTT.

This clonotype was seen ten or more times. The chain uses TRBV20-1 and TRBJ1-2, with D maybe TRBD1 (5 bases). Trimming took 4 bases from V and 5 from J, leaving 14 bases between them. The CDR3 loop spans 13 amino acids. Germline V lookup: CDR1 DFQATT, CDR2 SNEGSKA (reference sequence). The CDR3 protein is CSATQGSAYGYTF. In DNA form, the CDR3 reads TGCAGTGCTACCCAGGGATCCGCTTATGGCTACACCTTC.

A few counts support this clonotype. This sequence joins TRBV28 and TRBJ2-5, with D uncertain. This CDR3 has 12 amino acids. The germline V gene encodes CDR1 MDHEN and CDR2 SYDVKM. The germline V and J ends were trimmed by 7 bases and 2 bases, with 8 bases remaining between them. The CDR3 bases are TGTGCCAGCACTGCAACTCAAGAGACCCAGTACTTC. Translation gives CASTATQETQYF.

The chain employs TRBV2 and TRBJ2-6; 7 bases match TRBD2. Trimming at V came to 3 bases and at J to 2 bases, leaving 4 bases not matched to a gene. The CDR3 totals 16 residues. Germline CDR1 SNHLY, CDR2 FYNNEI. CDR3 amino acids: CASSDSAGAGANVLTF. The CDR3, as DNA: TGTGCCAGCAGTGATTCGGCGGGGGCTGGGGCCAACGTCCTGACTTTC.

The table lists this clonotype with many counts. Written as DNA, the CDR3 is TGTGCCAGCAGTCCCCTCGGACAGGGGGCATATGGCTACACCTTC. Encoded protein: CASSPLGQGAYGYTF. The chain couples TRBV28 to TRBJ1-2, with 11 nucleotides matching TRBD1. This CDR3 comprises 15 residues. V lost 5 bases, J lost 5 bases, and 7 bases stayed unmatched. Germline CDR1 is MDHEN and CDR2 is SYDVKM.

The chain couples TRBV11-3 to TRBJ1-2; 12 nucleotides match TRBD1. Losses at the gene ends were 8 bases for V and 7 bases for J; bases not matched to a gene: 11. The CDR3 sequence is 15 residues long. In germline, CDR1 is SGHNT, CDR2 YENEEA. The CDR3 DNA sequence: TGTGCCAGCGGGACTTTGGGACAGGGGGCGTTTGGCTACACCTTC. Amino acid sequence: CASGTLGQGAFGYTF. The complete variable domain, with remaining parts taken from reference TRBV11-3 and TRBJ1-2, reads EAGVVQSPRYKIIEKKQPVAFWCNPISGHNTLYWYLQNLGQGPELLIRYENEEAVDDSQLPKDRFSAERLKGVDSTLKIQPAELGDSAVYLCASGTLGQGAFGYTFGSGTRLTVV.

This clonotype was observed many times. The CDR3, as DNA: TGTGCCAGCAGCTTAGATTCGATCGGACTAGGCACTGAAGCTTTCTTT. Protein product: CASSLDSIGLGTEAFF. The rearrangement joins TRBV11-2 to TRBJ1-1; D gene unclear. Germline V lookup: CDR1 SGHAT, CDR2 FQNNGV. The germline V and J ends were trimmed by 0 bases and 4 bases, with 15 bases remaining between them. The CDR3 covers 16 residues.

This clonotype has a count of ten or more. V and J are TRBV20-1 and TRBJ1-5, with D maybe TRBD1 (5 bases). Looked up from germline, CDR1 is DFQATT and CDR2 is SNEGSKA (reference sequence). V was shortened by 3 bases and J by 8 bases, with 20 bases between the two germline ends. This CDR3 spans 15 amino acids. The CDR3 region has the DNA TGCAGTGCTAGCCAGCCGGGGGGAGTTGTAAAGCCCCAGCATTTT. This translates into CSASQPGGVVKPQHF.

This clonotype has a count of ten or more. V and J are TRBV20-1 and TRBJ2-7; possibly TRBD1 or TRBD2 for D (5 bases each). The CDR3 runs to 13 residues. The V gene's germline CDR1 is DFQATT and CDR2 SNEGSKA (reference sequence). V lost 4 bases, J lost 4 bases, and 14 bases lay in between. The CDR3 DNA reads TGCAGTGCTACTAGACAGTGGGGGTACGAGCAGTACTTC. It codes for CSATRQWGYEQYF.

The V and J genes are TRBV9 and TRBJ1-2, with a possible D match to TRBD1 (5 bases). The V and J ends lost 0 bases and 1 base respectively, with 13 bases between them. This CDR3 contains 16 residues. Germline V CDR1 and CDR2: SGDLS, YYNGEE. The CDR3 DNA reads TGTGCCAGCAGCGTAGCCGGGGCAGGGTATAACTATGGCTACACCTTC. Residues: CASSVAGAGYNYGYTF. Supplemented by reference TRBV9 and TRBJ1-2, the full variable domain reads DSGVTQTPKHLITATGQRVTLRCSPRSGDLSVYWYQQSLDQGLQFLIQYYNGEERAKGNILERFSAQQFPDLHSELNLSSLELGDSALYFCASSVAGAGYNYGYTFGSGTRLTVV.